Listed below are T cell receptor beta chains from one sample, sequenced in a study of T cell responses to AZD1222 COVID-19 vaccine. Sequencing used immunoSEQ multiplex PCR; TCRdb keeps in-frame clones, though not all of them. Altogether about 100,000 clones are present, about 88% being singletons, with the ten largest covering roughly 1.8%. The sequencing used peripheral blood, collected on day 0 of AZD1222 vaccination. These receptors were collected from an adult in good health. Each CDR3 is given with its conserved first and last residue. D genes are given only for firm matches. Size is omitted from some rows. Given values are once, few, many or a class for expanded clones.

d_call: -; j_call: TRBJ1-1; v_call: TRBV29-1; clone_size: -; cdr3_aa: CSVCNRLSTEAFF; cdr3_nt: TGCAGCGTTTGTAACAGGCTCTCAACTGAAGCTTTCTTT
d_call: -; j_call: TRBJ2-2; v_call: TRBV4-2; clone_size: -; cdr3_aa: CASSGGLPNTGELFF; cdr3_nt: TGTGCCAGCAGCGGGGGTCTACCGAACACCGGGGAGCTGTTTTTT
d_call: TRBD2; j_call: TRBJ2-3; v_call: TRBV20-1; clone_size: -; cdr3_aa: CSASGRAGGTDTQYF; cdr3_nt: TGCAGTGCTAGTGGGCGAGCGGGAGGTACAGATACGCAGTATTTT
d_call: TRBD2; j_call: TRBJ2-1; v_call: TRBV6-1; clone_size: -; cdr3_aa: CASSESSWTSGSNEQFF; cdr3_nt: TGTGCCAGCAGTGAATCGTCCTGGACTAGCGGTTCCAATGAGCAGTTCTTC
d_call: -; j_call: TRBJ2-1; v_call: TRBV7-9; clone_size: -; cdr3_aa: CASSSTRSSYNEQFF; cdr3_nt: TGTGCCAGCAGCTCGACGAGGAGCTCCTACAATGAGCAGTTCTTC
d_call: TRBD2; j_call: TRBJ2-1; v_call: TRBV5-4; clone_size: -; cdr3_aa: CASSLRLAGKGNEQFF; cdr3_nt: TGTGCCAGCAGCTTGAGACTAGCGGGAAAAGGCAATGAGCAGTTCTTC
d_call: TRBD1; j_call: TRBJ2-6; v_call: TRBV5-1; clone_size: -; cdr3_aa: CASSLPGQTHPGANVLTF; cdr3_nt: TGCGCCAGCAGCTTACCGGGACAGACCCACCCTGGGGCCAACGTCCTGACTTTC
d_call: TRBD2; j_call: TRBJ2-7; v_call: TRBV27; clone_size: once; cdr3_aa: CASSLGGEGYEQYF; cdr3_nt: TGTGCCAGCAGTTTAGGGGGGGAGGGGTACGAGCAGTACTTC
d_call: TRBD2; j_call: TRBJ2-7; v_call: TRBV13; clone_size: -; cdr3_aa: CAIRPEPMDLGGPGGYEQYF; cdr3_nt: TGTGCCATCAGACCCGAACCCATGGACCTAGGAGGGCCGGGGGGCTACGAGCAGTACTTC
d_call: -; j_call: TRBJ1-4; v_call: TRBV5-4; clone_size: -; cdr3_aa: CASSFKSPNEKLFF; cdr3_nt: TGTGCCAGCAGCTTTAAAAGCCCTAATGAAAAACTGTTTTTT
d_call: -; j_call: TRBJ2-2; v_call: TRBV7-2; clone_size: -; cdr3_aa: CASSLLPLSGAWTGELFF; cdr3_nt: TGTGCCAGCAGCTTACTCCCGTTGTCCGGGGCGTGGACCGGGGAGCTGTTTTTT
d_call: TRBD2; j_call: TRBJ2-1; v_call: TRBV5-1; clone_size: -; cdr3_aa: CASSLRTSGSANEQFF; cdr3_nt: TGCGCCAGCAGCCTCCGGACTAGCGGGAGTGCGAATGAGCAGTTCTTC
d_call: -; j_call: TRBJ1-2; v_call: TRBV4-1; clone_size: once; cdr3_aa: CASSQDRASYGYTF; cdr3_nt: TGCGCCAGCAGCCAAGATCGGGCGAGCTATGGCTACACCTTC
d_call: -; j_call: TRBJ1-1; v_call: TRBV7-9; clone_size: -; cdr3_aa: CASRPNGGTEAFF; cdr3_nt: TGTGCCAGCAGGCCCAACGGGGGCACTGAAGCTTTCTTT
d_call: -; j_call: TRBJ2-2; v_call: TRBV4-1; clone_size: -; cdr3_aa: CASSPGRRFSNTGELFF; cdr3_nt: TGCGCCAGCAGCCCAGGTAGGAGGTTCTCGAACACCGGGGAGCTGTTTTTT
d_call: -; j_call: TRBJ2-3; v_call: TRBV7-2; clone_size: -; cdr3_aa: CASTPGPLKDTQYF; cdr3_nt: TGTGCCAGCACCCCCGGGCCCCTTAAAGATACGCAGTATTTT
d_call: TRBD2; j_call: TRBJ2-7; v_call: TRBV6-2/TRBV6-3; clone_size: -; cdr3_aa: CASSYSESGIVAYEQYF; cdr3_nt: TGTGCCAGCAGTTACTCGGAGAGCGGGATAGTTGCCTACGAGCAGTACTTC
d_call: TRBD2; j_call: TRBJ2-1; v_call: TRBV5-5; clone_size: -; cdr3_aa: CASYGTSMSNEQFF; cdr3_nt: TGTGCCAGCTACGGGACTAGTATGTCGAATGAGCAGTTCTTC
d_call: -; j_call: TRBJ2-7; v_call: TRBV28; clone_size: -; cdr3_aa: CASSLYRAGSEQYF; cdr3_nt: TGTGCCAGCAGTTTATACCGAGCTGGATCCGAGCAGTACTTC